A selection of T cell receptor beta chains follows, all from one sample in a study of blood T cell repertoires in COVID-19. Generated by immunoSEQ multiplex PCR, the TCRdb table keeps only in-frame clones and is missing some. The sample shows about 500,000 clones, roughly 87% of them seen only once. Sequencing was carried out using PBMCs or T cells enriched from blood (not recorded which). Receptors were obtained from a young woman who had recovered from COVID-19. The CDR3 runs from the conserved cysteine through the conserved F or W. The size of a clone is reported for some rows only, either as once, few or many, or as a class for expanded clones.

cdr3_aa: CASSQGQGVGEQYF
v_call: TRBV9
j_call: TRBJ2-7
cdr3_length: 14
clone_size: .

cdr3_aa: CASSPLGGAQETQYF
v_call: TRBV3-1/TRBV3-2
j_call: TRBJ2-5
cdr3_length: 15
clone_size: .

cdr3_aa: CASSRGTGDETQYF
v_call: TRBV18
j_call: TRBJ2-5
cdr3_length: 14
clone_size: .

cdr3_aa: CASSGSGGGTDTQYF
v_call: TRBV25-1
j_call: TRBJ2-3
cdr3_length: 15
clone_size: .

cdr3_aa: CASSPGLGHDEQFF
v_call: TRBV7-3
j_call: TRBJ2-1
cdr3_length: 14
clone_size: .

cdr3_aa: CASSQDRASPLHF
v_call: TRBV7-3
j_call: TRBJ1-6
cdr3_length: 13
clone_size: .

cdr3_aa: CASSVEWQGYNEQFF
v_call: TRBV9
j_call: TRBJ2-1
cdr3_length: 15
clone_size: .

cdr3_aa: CASSQDLGRRGITDEQFF
v_call: TRBV14
j_call: TRBJ2-1
cdr3_length: 18
clone_size: .

cdr3_aa: CAITPDRDNSPLHF
v_call: TRBV10-3
j_call: TRBJ1-6
cdr3_length: 14
clone_size: .

cdr3_aa: CAWNRGLDSPLHF
v_call: TRBV30
j_call: TRBJ1-6
cdr3_length: 13
clone_size: once

cdr3_aa: CASSERGASNNEQFF
v_call: TRBV2
j_call: TRBJ2-1
cdr3_length: 15
clone_size: .

cdr3_aa: CSVPTGQPQHF
v_call: TRBV20-1
j_call: TRBJ1-5
cdr3_length: 11
clone_size: .

cdr3_aa: CASSQSPGELRTYSNQPQHF
v_call: TRBV14
j_call: TRBJ1-5
cdr3_length: 20
clone_size: .

cdr3_aa: CASSGTGVRGIQYF
v_call: TRBV19
j_call: TRBJ2-4
cdr3_length: 14
clone_size: .

cdr3_aa: CASSTRQGEQYF
v_call: TRBV27
j_call: TRBJ2-7
cdr3_length: 12
clone_size: .

cdr3_aa: CASDGDRGQPQHF
v_call: TRBV6-5
j_call: TRBJ1-5
cdr3_length: 13
clone_size: .

cdr3_aa: CAGTGTGAGEQYF
v_call: TRBV30
j_call: TRBJ2-7
cdr3_length: 13
clone_size: .

cdr3_aa: CAWSVEGEEPQHF
v_call: TRBV30
j_call: TRBJ1-5
cdr3_length: 13
clone_size: .

cdr3_aa: CASTFPWTGIDEQFF
v_call: TRBV5-8
j_call: TRBJ2-1
cdr3_length: 15
clone_size: once

cdr3_aa: CARNPPGRGGPGGELFF
v_call: TRBV7-2
j_call: TRBJ2-2
cdr3_length: 17
clone_size: .

cdr3_aa: CAISQGNEQFF
v_call: TRBV10-3
j_call: TRBJ2-1
cdr3_length: 11
clone_size: .

cdr3_aa: CASRGTGENPFF
v_call: TRBV2
j_call: TRBJ1-4
cdr3_length: 12
clone_size: .

cdr3_aa: CASSQSQTGGDVVGMNTEAFF
v_call: TRBV16
j_call: TRBJ1-1
cdr3_length: 21
clone_size: .

cdr3_aa: CSVDTSTRGNEQFF
v_call: TRBV29-1
j_call: TRBJ2-1
cdr3_length: 14
clone_size: .

cdr3_aa: CASSLEGGPQHF
v_call: TRBV7-9
j_call: TRBJ1-5
cdr3_length: 12
clone_size: .

cdr3_aa: CASRRGGLGNEQFF
v_call: TRBV5-6
j_call: TRBJ2-1
cdr3_length: 14
clone_size: .

cdr3_aa: CASSLVSRQGSGYTF
v_call: TRBV5-5
j_call: TRBJ1-2
cdr3_length: 15
clone_size: .

cdr3_aa: CASSPPGLGQSETQYF
v_call: TRBV5-1
j_call: TRBJ2-5
cdr3_length: 16
clone_size: .

cdr3_aa: CASSPSGGVNEQFF
v_call: TRBV7-2
j_call: TRBJ2-1
cdr3_length: 14
clone_size: .

cdr3_aa: CASSRGDIQYF
v_call: TRBV3-1/TRBV3-2
j_call: TRBJ2-4
cdr3_length: 11
clone_size: once

cdr3_aa: CASSPRAGEGETQYF
v_call: TRBV18
j_call: TRBJ2-5
cdr3_length: 15
clone_size: .

cdr3_aa: CASSLVTGDSGANVLTF
v_call: TRBV5-5
j_call: TRBJ2-6
cdr3_length: 17
clone_size: .

cdr3_aa: CATYSTNSYNEQFF
v_call: TRBV6-5
j_call: TRBJ2-1
cdr3_length: 14
clone_size: .

cdr3_aa: CSVAGVMNTEAFF
v_call: TRBV29-1
j_call: TRBJ1-1
cdr3_length: 13
clone_size: .

cdr3_aa: CATRPFFRVNGANVLTF
v_call: TRBV18
j_call: TRBJ2-6
cdr3_length: 17
clone_size: .

cdr3_aa: CASSPLLGHYSGNTIYF
v_call: TRBV11-2
j_call: TRBJ1-3
cdr3_length: 17
clone_size: .

cdr3_aa: CASMRPGGDNEQFF
v_call: TRBV19
j_call: TRBJ2-1
cdr3_length: 14
clone_size: once

cdr3_aa: CASSFTGNQGYTF
v_call: TRBV5-1
j_call: TRBJ1-2
cdr3_length: 13
clone_size: .

cdr3_aa: CAWSIRDMRNYEQYF
v_call: TRBV30
j_call: TRBJ2-7
cdr3_length: 15
clone_size: once

cdr3_aa: CASSPPGVGARGNTEAFF
v_call: TRBV18
j_call: TRBJ1-1
cdr3_length: 18
clone_size: few

cdr3_aa: CASRTTEGNTEAFF
v_call: TRBV27
j_call: TRBJ1-1
cdr3_length: 14
clone_size: once

cdr3_aa: CAWSVSSSSEETQYF
v_call: TRBV30
j_call: TRBJ2-5
cdr3_length: 15
clone_size: .

cdr3_aa: CATSRDRGASYTDTQYF
v_call: TRBV15
j_call: TRBJ2-3
cdr3_length: 17
clone_size: .

cdr3_aa: CASSQGPVGGTDTQYF
v_call: TRBV7-8
j_call: TRBJ2-3
cdr3_length: 16
clone_size: .

cdr3_aa: CATNQDSLGTDTQYF
v_call: TRBV15
j_call: TRBJ2-3
cdr3_length: 15
clone_size: .

cdr3_aa: CASSLGMAGEQFF
v_call: TRBV5-5
j_call: TRBJ2-1
cdr3_length: 13
clone_size: .

cdr3_aa: CASSPPTGGTEAFF
v_call: TRBV18
j_call: TRBJ1-1
cdr3_length: 14
clone_size: .

cdr3_aa: CASSPEGEGNTIYF
v_call: TRBV5-1
j_call: TRBJ1-3
cdr3_length: 14
clone_size: .

cdr3_aa: CASSVDGTGGSPLHF
v_call: TRBV9
j_call: TRBJ1-6
cdr3_length: 15
clone_size: .